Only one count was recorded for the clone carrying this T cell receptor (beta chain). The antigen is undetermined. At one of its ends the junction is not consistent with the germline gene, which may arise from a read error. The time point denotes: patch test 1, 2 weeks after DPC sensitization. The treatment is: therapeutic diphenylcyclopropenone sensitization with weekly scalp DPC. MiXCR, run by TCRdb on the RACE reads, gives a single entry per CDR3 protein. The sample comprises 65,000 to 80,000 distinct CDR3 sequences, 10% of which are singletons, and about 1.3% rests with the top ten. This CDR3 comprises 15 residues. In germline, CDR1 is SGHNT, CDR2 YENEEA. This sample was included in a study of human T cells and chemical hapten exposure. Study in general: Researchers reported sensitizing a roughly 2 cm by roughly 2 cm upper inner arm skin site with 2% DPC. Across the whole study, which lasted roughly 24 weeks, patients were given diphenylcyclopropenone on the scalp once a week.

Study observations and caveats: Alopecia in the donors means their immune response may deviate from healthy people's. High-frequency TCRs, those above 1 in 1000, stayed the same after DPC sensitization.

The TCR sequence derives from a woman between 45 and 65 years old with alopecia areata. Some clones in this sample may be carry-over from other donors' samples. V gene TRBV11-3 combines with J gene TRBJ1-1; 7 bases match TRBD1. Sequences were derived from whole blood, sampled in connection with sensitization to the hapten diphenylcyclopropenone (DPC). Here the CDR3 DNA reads TGTGCCAGCAGATTAGGTACAGGGGCGAACACTGAAGCTTTCTTT. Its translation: CASRLGTGANTEAFF.